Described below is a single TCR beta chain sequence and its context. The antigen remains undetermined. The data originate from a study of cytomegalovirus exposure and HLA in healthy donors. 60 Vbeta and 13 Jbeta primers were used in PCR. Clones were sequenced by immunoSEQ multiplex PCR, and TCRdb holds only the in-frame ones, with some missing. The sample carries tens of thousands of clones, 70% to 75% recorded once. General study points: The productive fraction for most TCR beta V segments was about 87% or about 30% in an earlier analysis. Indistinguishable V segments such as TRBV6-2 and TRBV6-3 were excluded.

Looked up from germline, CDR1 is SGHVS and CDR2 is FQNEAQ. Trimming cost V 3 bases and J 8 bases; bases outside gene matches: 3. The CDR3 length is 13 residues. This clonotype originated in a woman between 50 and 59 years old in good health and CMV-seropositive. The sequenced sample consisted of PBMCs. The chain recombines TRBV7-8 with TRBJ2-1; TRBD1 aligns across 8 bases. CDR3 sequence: CASSFDRGDEQFF. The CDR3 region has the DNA TGTGCCAGCAGCTTTGACAGGGGTGATGAGCAGTTCTTC.